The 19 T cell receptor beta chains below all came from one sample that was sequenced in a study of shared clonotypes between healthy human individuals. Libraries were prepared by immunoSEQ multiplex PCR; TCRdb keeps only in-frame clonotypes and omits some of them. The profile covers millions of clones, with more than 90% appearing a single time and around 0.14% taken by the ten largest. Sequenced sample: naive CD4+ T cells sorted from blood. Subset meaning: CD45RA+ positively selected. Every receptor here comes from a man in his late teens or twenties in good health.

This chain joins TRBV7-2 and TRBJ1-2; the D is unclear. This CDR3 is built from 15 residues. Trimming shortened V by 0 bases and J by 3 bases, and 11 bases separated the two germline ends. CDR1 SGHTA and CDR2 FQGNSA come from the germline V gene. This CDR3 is CASSLAGQVYYGYTF. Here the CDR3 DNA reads TGTGCCAGCAGCTTAGCAGGCCAGGTGTACTATGGCTACACCTTC.

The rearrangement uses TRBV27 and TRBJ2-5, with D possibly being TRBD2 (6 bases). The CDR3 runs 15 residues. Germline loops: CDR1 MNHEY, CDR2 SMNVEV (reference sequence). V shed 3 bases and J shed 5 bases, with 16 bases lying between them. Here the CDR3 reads CASSFRRGPQETQYF. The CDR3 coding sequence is TGTGCCAGCAGTTTCCGGCGGGGCCCCCAGGAGACCCAGTACTTC.

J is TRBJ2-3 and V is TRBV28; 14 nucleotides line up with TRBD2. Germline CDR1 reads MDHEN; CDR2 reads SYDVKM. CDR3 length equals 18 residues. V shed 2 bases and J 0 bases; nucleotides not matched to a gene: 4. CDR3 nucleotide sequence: TGTGCCAGCAGTTTAGCGGGACTAGCGGGGGCTAGCACAGATACGCAGTATTTT. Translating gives CASSLAGLAGASTDTQYF.

CDR3 loop: CASTGYSYEQYF. In DNA form, the CDR3 reads TGTGCCAGCACGGGGTATTCCTACGAGCAGTACTTC. This rearrangement joins TRBV6-1 to TRBJ2-7; weak D call: TRBD2 (5 bases). CDR3 size: 12 residues. Trimming left V 7 bases short and J 1 base short, with 8 bases between. CDR1 MNHNS and CDR2 SASEGT come from the germline V gene.

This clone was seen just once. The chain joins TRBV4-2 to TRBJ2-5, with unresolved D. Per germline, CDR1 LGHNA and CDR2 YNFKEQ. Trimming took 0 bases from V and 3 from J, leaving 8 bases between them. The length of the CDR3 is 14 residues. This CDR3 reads CASSQEGTEETQYF. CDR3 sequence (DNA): TGTGCCAGCAGCCAAGAGGGAACCGAAGAGACCCAGTACTTC.

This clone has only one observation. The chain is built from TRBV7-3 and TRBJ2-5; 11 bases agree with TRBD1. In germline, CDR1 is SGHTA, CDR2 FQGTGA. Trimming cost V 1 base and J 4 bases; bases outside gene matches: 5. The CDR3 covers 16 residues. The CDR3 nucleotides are TGTGCCAGCAGCTTAAGTGGGACAGGGGGAGGAGAGACCCAGTACTTC. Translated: CASSLSGTGGGETQYF.

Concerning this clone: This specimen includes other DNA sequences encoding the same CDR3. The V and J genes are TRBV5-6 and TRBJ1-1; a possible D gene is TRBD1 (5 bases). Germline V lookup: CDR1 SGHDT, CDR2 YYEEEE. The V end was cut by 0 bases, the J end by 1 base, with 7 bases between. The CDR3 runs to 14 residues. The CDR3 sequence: CASSLAGGNTEAFF. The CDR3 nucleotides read TGTGCCAGCAGCTTGGCGGGGGGGAACACTGAAGCTTTCTTT.

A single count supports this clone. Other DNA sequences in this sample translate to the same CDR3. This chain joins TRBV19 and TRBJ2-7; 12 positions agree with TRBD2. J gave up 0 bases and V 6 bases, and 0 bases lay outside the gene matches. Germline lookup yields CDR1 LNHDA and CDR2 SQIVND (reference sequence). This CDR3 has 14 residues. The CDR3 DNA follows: TGTGCCAGTAGGACTAGCGGGGGCTCCTACGAGCAGTACTTC. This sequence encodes CASRTSGGSYEQYF.

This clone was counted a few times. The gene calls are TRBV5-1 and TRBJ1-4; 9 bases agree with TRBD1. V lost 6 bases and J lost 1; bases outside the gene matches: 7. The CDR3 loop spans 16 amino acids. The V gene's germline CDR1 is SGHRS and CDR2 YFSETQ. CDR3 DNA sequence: TGCGCCAGCACCAAACAGGGGGCGGGAACTAATGAAAAACTGTTTTTT. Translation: CASTKQGAGTNEKLFF. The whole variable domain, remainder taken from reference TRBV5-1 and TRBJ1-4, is KAGVTQTPRYLIKTRGQQVTLSCSPISGHRSVSWYQQTPGQGLQFLFEYFSETQRNKGNFPGRFSGRQFSNSRSEMNVSTLELGDSALYLCASTKQGAGTNEKLFFGSGTQLSVL.

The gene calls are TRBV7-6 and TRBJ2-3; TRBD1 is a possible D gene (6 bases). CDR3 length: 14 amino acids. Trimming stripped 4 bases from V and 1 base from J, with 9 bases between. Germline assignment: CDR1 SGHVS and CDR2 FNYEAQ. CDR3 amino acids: CASSSRQGTDTQYF. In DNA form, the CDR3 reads TGTGCCAGCAGCTCACGACAGGGCACAGATACGCAGTATTTT.

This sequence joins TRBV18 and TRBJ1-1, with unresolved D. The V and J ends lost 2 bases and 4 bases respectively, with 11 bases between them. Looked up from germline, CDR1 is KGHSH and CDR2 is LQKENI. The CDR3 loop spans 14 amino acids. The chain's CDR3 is CASSPEEGGTEAFF. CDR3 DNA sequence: TGTGCCAGCTCACCAGAGGAGGGCGGCACTGAAGCTTTCTTT.

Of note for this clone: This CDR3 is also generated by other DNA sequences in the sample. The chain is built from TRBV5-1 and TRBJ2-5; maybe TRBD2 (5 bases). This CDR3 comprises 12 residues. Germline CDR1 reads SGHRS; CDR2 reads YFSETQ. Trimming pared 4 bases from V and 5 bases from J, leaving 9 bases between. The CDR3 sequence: CASSPGGETQYF. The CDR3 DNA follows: TGCGCCAGCAGCCCGGGCGGGGAGACCCAGTACTTC.

The CDR3, as DNA: TGTGCCACCACAGGGGTTGGTGGCTACACCTTC. Translated: CATTGVGGYTF. The genes are TRBV28 and TRBJ1-2; TRBD1 aligns across 7 bases. The CDR3 totals 11 residues. J lost 7 bases, V lost 10 bases, and 6 bases had no gene match. The germline gives CDR1 MDHEN, CDR2 SYDVKM.

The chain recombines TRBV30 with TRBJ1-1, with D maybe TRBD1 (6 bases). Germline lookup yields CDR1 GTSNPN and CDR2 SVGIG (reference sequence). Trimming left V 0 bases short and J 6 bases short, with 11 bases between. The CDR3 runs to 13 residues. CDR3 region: CAWSVRGAAEAFF. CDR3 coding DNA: TGTGCCTGGAGTGTACGGGGGGCGGCTGAAGCTTTCTTT.

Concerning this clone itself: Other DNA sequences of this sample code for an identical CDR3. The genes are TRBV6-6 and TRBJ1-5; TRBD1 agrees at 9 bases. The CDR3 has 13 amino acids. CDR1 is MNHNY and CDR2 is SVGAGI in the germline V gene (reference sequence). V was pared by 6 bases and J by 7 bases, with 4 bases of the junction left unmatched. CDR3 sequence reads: CASSRQGDQPQHF. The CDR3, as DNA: TGTGCCAGCAGCCGACAGGGGGACCAGCCCCAGCATTTT.

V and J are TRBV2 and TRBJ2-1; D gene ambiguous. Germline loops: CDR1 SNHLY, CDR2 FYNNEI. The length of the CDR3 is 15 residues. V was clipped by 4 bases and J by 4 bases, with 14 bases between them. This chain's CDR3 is CASSVLEPLYNEQFF. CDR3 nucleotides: TGTGCCAGCAGTGTTCTTGAACCACTTTACAATGAGCAGTTCTTC. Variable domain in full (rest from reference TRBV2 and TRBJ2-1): EPEVTQTPSHQVTQMGQEVILRCVPISNHLYFYWYRQILGQKVEFLVSFYNNEISEKSEIFDDQFSVERPDGSNFTLKIRSTKLEDSAMYFCASSVLEPLYNEQFFGPGTRLTVL.

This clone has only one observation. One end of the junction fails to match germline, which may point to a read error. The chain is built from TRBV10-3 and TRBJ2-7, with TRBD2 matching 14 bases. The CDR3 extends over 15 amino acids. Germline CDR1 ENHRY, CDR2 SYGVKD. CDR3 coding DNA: TGTGCCAGCAGTCCCCAAGGACTAGCGGGAGGAGGGCAGTACTTC. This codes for CASSPQGLAGGGQYF.

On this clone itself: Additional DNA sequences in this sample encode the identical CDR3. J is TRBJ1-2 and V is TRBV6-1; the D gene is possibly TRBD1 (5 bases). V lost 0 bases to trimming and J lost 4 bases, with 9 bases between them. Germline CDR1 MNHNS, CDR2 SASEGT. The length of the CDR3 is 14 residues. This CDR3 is CASSEAGTVYGYTF. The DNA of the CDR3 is TGTGCCAGCAGTGAAGCCGGGACGGTCTATGGCTACACCTTC.

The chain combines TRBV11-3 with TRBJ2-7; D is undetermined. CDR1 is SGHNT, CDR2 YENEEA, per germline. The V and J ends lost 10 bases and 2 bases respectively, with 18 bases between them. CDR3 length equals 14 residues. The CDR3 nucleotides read TGTGCCAACCGCCTCGGCCCTCCCCCCTACGAGCAGTACTTC. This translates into CANRLGPPPYEQYF.